The rows below give T cell receptor beta chains drawn from one sample of a study of T cell changes during pregnancy in multiple sclerosis. The protocol was immunoSEQ multiplex PCR, while the TCRdb copy is restricted to in-frame clones and leaves out a portion. The top ten clones hold roughly 12% of a sample with tens of thousands of clones, approximately 91% of them seen once. Here the sequenced sample was CD8+ T cells from peripheral blood mononuclear cells, taken in the third trimester of pregnancy. These receptors originate from a female donor with multiple sclerosis, enrolled in a pregnancy study. Both conserved end residues are part of each CDR3. The D gene is left open where the match is weak. Size tells how often a clone was seen (once, few, many) or the class of an expanded clone, and some rows leave it out.

TRBJ1-1	TRBV4-1	NA	TRBD1	TGCGCCAGCAGCCAAGAGGGGACAGGGGGGACTGAAGCTTTCTTT	CASSQEGTGGTEAFF
TRBJ2-1	TRBV7-9	once	NA	TGTGCCAGCAACCCAGAGATGGTAGCGGAATACAATGAGCAGTTCTTC	CASNPEMVAEYNEQFF
TRBJ1-1	TRBV27	NA	TRBD1	TGTGCCAGCAGTCCCGGGACAGCGAACACTGAAGCTTTCTTT	CASSPGTANTEAFF
TRBJ2-3	TRBV29-1	NA	TRBD2	TGCAGCGTTGATGCACCGACTAGCGGGTCCACCGATACGCAGTATTTT	CSVDAPTSGSTDTQYF
TRBJ2-3	TRBV9	NA	TRBD2	TGTGCCAGCAGCCTGCTAGCGGGAGCGGCAGATACGCAGTATTTT	CASSLLAGAADTQYF
TRBJ1-4	TRBV2	NA	NA	TGTGCCAGCAGTGAGGGTGGGCCTTATTTAGGCGAAAAACTGTTTTTT	CASSEGGPYLGEKLFF
TRBJ1-5	TRBV27	NA	NA	TGTGCCAGCCCACCCGAAGGCGGGAGCAATCAGCCCCAGCATTTT	CASPPEGGSNQPQHF
TRBJ2-6	TRBV4-2	NA	TRBD2	TGTGCCAGCAGCCAAGAAACTAGCGGGGTCTCTGGGGCCAACGTCCTGACTTTC	CASSQETSGVSGANVLTF
TRBJ1-6	TRBV6-1	NA	TRBD1	TGTGCCAGCAGTGAATTAACAGGACAGGGGAGATCACCCCTCCACTTT	CASSELTGQGRSPLHF
TRBJ2-5	TRBV18	NA	NA	TGTGCCAGCTCACGACAGGATCCTGCTCAAGAGACCCAGTACTTC	CASSRQDPAQETQYF
TRBJ2-1	TRBV4-1	NA	TRBD1	TGCGCCAGCAGCCAGGAATACAGAGGGGGCGGTGAGCAGTTCTTC	CASSQEYRGGGEQFF
TRBJ2-7	TRBV7-9	NA	TRBD2	TGTGCCAGCAGCTTAGTTAGTCTAGCGGGAGGCTACGAGCAGTACTTC	CASSLVSLAGGYEQYF
TRBJ2-3	TRBV4-1	NA	TRBD1	TGCGCCAGCAGCCACGAGACAGGGGGAACAGATACGCAGTATTTT	CASSHETGGTDTQYF
TRBJ2-1	TRBV13	once	NA	TGTGCCAGCACATTCGGCAGGGGTTATGAGCAGTTCTTC	CASTFGRGYEQFF
TRBJ1-2	TRBV19	NA	TRBD1	TGTGCCAGTAGCCCGAATGTAGGGGGCCGCTATGGCTACACCTTC	CASSPNVGGRYGYTF
TRBJ1-1	TRBV6-5	NA	NA	TGTGCCAGCAGTTATCGGGTGAACACTGAAGCTTTCTTT	CASSYRVNTEAFF
TRBJ1-1	TRBV7-3	NA	TRBD1	TGTGCCAGCAGCTTAAAATGGCAGGGGGCGAACACTGAAGCTTTCTTT	CASSLKWQGANTEAFF
TRBJ1-1	TRBV7-9	NA	NA	TGTGCCAGCAGCTCGACAGTGATGAACACTGAAGCTTTCTTT	CASSSTVMNTEAFF
TRBJ2-6	TRBV9	NA	NA	TGTGCCAGCAGCCCCCACGGTGGGGCCAACGTCCTGACTTTC	CASSPHGGANVLTF
TRBJ1-3	TRBV2	NA	NA	TGTGCCAGCAGTGAAGTCAGGCAGGGGCTATCTGGAAACACCATATATTTT	CASSEVRQGLSGNTIYF
TRBJ1-2	TRBV5-1	NA	NA	TGCGCCAGCAGCCCCGCGACAGGAGTGCACTATGGCTACACCTTC	CASSPATGVHYGYTF
TRBJ1-1	TRBV5-8	NA	NA	TGTGCCAGCAGCTTCCCGGGGTTGAACACTGAAGCTTTCTTT	CASSFPGLNTEAFF
TRBJ2-5	TRBV12-5	NA	NA	TGTGCTAGTGGTTTGGCCCTGGCCTACCAAGAGACCCAGTACTTC	CASGLALAYQETQYF
TRBJ1-3	TRBV7-2	NA	TRBD1	TGTGCCAGCAGCTCCACAGGGGGTTTTGGAAACACCATATATTTT	CASSSTGGFGNTIYF
TRBJ2-5	TRBV5-4	NA	NA	TGTGCCAGCAGCTTGGGAGGGTTCCAAGAGACCCAGTACTTC	CASSLGGFQETQYF
TRBJ2-5	TRBV7-2	NA	TRBD2	TGTGCCAGCAGCTTTAGCGGGGGGTGGGGAGAGACCCAGTACTTC	CASSFSGGWGETQYF
TRBJ1-4	TRBV5-6	NA	NA	TGTGCCAGCAGCTTCGCCTACCGGGGGGTACGGGAAAAACTGTTTTTT	CASSFAYRGVREKLFF
TRBJ2-7	TRBV28	NA	NA	TGTGCCAGCCGCGAGGGAGGATTACGTCGGGAGCAGTACTTC	CASREGGLRREQYF
TRBJ1-2	TRBV6-5	NA	TRBD1	TGTGCCAGCAGTTATCGGGAGGGGGCGAAAGGCTACACCTTC	CASSYREGAKGYTF
TRBJ1-5	TRBV19	few	TRBD1	TGTGCCAGTAGTATTGCACAGGGGGTGTATCAGCCCCAGCATTTT	CASSIAQGVYQPQHF
TRBJ2-1	TRBV5-1	NA	TRBD2	TGCGCCAGCAGCCTAGTGACTAGCGGGAGCAATGAGCAGTTCTTC	CASSLVTSGSNEQFF
TRBJ1-6	TRBV27	NA	NA	TGTGCCAGCAGTTTTTTACGGGATCCACCATCGAGCTCCTATAATTCACCCCTCCACTTT	CASSFLRDPPSSSYNSPLHF
TRBJ2-7	TRBV7-9	NA	TRBD2	TGTGCCAGCAGCTTAGAGGCCGGGACTAGCGGGAGTCATGGGTACGAGCAGTACTTC	CASSLEAGTSGSHGYEQYF
TRBJ1-2	TRBV4-1	NA	NA	TGCGCCAGCAGCCAAGATCGCCCAGACTATGGCTACACCTTC	CASSQDRPDYGYTF
TRBJ1-1	TRBV27	NA	NA	TGTGCCAGCAGTTTATCCCCGGAGGGGAACACTGAAGCTTTCTTT	CASSLSPEGNTEAFF
TRBJ2-5	TRBV7-8	many	TRBD2	TGTGCCAGCAGCGGACCCGGGACTAGCGGGGACTACCTCCTGGAGACCCAGTACTTC	CASSGPGTSGDYLLETQYF
TRBJ1-2	TRBV6-1	NA	NA	TGTGCCAGCAGCCTGACAGACAACTATGGCTACACCTTC	CASSLTDNYGYTF
TRBJ1-1	TRBV27	few	NA	TGTGCCAGCAGTCGGCAGGGCCGGACTGAAGCTTTCTTT	CASSRQGRTEAFF
TRBJ2-2	TRBV27	NA	TRBD2	TGTGCCAGCATCGGACTAGCGGGAGTTGGCACCGGGGAGCTGTTTTTT	CASIGLAGVGTGELFF
TRBJ2-7	TRBV5-6	NA	TRBD1	TGTGCCAGCAGCTCCGGGACAGGGTCTTACGAGCAGTACTTC	CASSSGTGSYEQYF
TRBJ1-2	TRBV19	NA	TRBD1	TGTGCCAGTAGTTCCGGGACAGATTTCTATGGCTACACCTTC	CASSSGTDFYGYTF
TRBJ1-1	TRBV12-5	NA	NA	TGTGCTAGTGGTTGGGGGGGACACGCGAACACTGAAGCTTTCTTT	CASGWGGHANTEAFF
TRBJ1-5	TRBV6-1	NA	NA	TGTGCCACTGGACACGGCAATCAGCCCCAGCATTTT	CATGHGNQPQHF
TRBJ1-2	TRBV7-9	NA	TRBD1	TGTGCCAGCAGCGGAGGGACAGATCCCTATGGCTACACCTTC	CASSGGTDPYGYTF
TRBJ2-2	TRBV4-2	NA	TRBD1	TGTGCCAGCAGCTCCGGGACAGGGTGGACCGGGGAGCTGTTTTTT	CASSSGTGWTGELFF
TRBJ2-2	TRBV13	NA	TRBD2	TGTGCCAGCAGCCTGGGACTAGCATCGAACACCGGGGAGCTGTTTTTT	CASSLGLASNTGELFF
TRBJ2-3	TRBV12-5	NA	NA	TGTGCTAGTGGTACAGCAGACCATACGCAGTATTTT	CASGTADHTQYF
TRBJ2-3	TRBV7-7	NA	TRBD2	TGTGCCAGCAGCGCCACTAGCGGGGGGCCCCTCTCGAGCACAGATACGCAGTATTTT	CASSATSGGPLSSTDTQYF
TRBJ1-1	TRBV27	NA	NA	TGTGCCAGCAGAACTGGGCTTAGCGGCACTGAAGCTTTCTTT	CASRTGLSGTEAFF
TRBJ2-1	TRBV7-8	few	TRBD2	TGTGCCAGCAGCTTTAGCGGGGGGCTCAATGAGCAGTTCTTC	CASSFSGGLNEQFF
TRBJ1-1	TRBV5-1	NA	NA	TGCGCCAGCAGCCCGGTGGGGGGCACTGAAGCTTTCTTT	CASSPVGGTEAFF
TRBJ2-5	TRBV29-1	NA	TRBD1	TGCAGCGTTGAAGTGGGGACAGGGGAAGAGACCCAGTACTTC	CSVEVGTGEETQYF
TRBJ2-1	TRBV27	NA	TRBD2	TGTGCCAGCAGTTTATATCTGGCGACTAGCGGGGCCAATGAGCAGTTCTTC	CASSLYLATSGANEQFF
TRBJ1-1	TRBV27	NA	NA	TGTGCCAGCAGTTTATCCTCCCAGTTCACTGAAGCTTTCTTT	CASSLSSQFTEAFF